Each of the 25 T cell receptor beta chains below was sequenced from the same sample in a study of cytomegalovirus exposure and HLA in healthy donors. The PCR had 60 Vbeta and 13 Jbeta primers. Data came from immunoSEQ multiplex PCR; TCRdb stores just in-frame clones and leaves some out. This sample yields 210,000 or so clones, of which just over 75% are seen a single time; 0.63% belongs to the top ten. The sample comprised PBMCs. All receptors derive from a man aged 18 to 35 in good health and CMV-seronegative.

The V and J genes are TRBV7-2 and TRBJ2-1, with TRBD2 matching over 8 bases. From germline, CDR1 is SGHTA and CDR2 FQGNSA. The ends lost 5 bases at V and 10 bases at J; junction bases unmatched: 13. The CDR3 is 15 residues long. The CDR3 loop reads CASSLVAGPSQEQFF. In DNA, the CDR3 is TGTGCCAGCAGCCTAGTAGCGGGACCGAGCCAGGAGCAGTTCTTC.

The chain links TRBV9 to TRBJ2-1, with 9 bases matching TRBD2. J was trimmed by 7 bases and V by 2 bases; bases with no gene match: 7. Germline CDR1 and CDR2: SGDLS and YYNGEE. CDR3 length: 15 amino acids. CDR3 loop: CASSVSSGVQNEQFF. The CDR3 nucleotides read TGTGCCAGCAGCGTCTCTAGCGGGGTACAAAATGAGCAGTTCTTC.

This clone was seen a handful of times. V usage is TRBV7-9 and J usage is TRBJ1-5; D not certain. This CDR3 is built from 12 residues. Deletions cut 5 bases from V and 10 bases from J, with 12 bases between. Germline lookup yields CDR1 SEHNR and CDR2 FQNEAQ (reference sequence). The CDR3 loop is CASSPQSGPQHF. For the CDR3, the DNA is TGTGCCAGCAGCCCGCAATCGGGACCCCAGCATTTT. The variable domain in full, completed from reference TRBV7-9 and TRBJ1-5, reads DTGVSQNPRHKITKRGQNVTFRCDPISEHNRLYWYRQTLGQGPEFLTYFQNEAQLEKSRLLSDRFSAERPKGSFSTLEIQRTEQGDSAMYLCASSPQSGPQHFGDGTRLSIL.

V usage is TRBV9 and J usage is TRBJ2-2; D may be TRBD1 (6 bases). The germline V gene encodes CDR1 SGDLS and CDR2 YYNGEE. Trimming shortened V by 4 bases and J by 4 bases, and 11 bases separated the two germline ends. The CDR3 runs 14 residues. The CDR3 region has the DNA TGTGCCAGCAGCCTAACAGGGACCACCGGGGAGCTGTTTTTT. It yields the protein CASSLTGTTGELFF.

The rearrangement joins TRBV4-1 to TRBJ2-7, with unresolved D. The CDR3 spans 13 residues. Germline lookup yields CDR1 MGHRA and CDR2 YSYEKL. Deletions cut 3 bases from V and 3 bases from J, with 9 bases between. CDR3 nucleotides: TGCGCCAGCAGCCACGAAGACTTCTACGAGCAGTACTTC. Protein: CASSHEDFYEQYF.

The chain is built from TRBV30 and TRBJ2-1; 13 bases agree with TRBD2. CDR3 length equals 16 residues. Germline V CDR1 and CDR2: GTSNPN, SVGIG (reference sequence). J lost 5 bases, V lost 4 bases, and 8 bases had no gene match. The CDR3 DNA reads as TGTGCCTGGATCAAAACTAGCGGGAGGGCCAACAATGAGCAGTTCTTC. The encoded protein is CAWIKTSGRANNEQFF.

The chain recombines TRBV19 with TRBJ1-1, with D unclear. Germline V lookup: CDR1 LNHDA, CDR2 SQIVND (reference sequence). The CDR3 is made up of 16 amino acids. Trimming took off 5 bases at V and 0 bases at J, with 16 bases between the two ends. Written as DNA, the CDR3 is TGTGCCAGTAGTTACGGGTCCAATGTGTTGAACACTGAAGCTTTCTTT. Protein sequence: CASSYGSNVLNTEAFF.

This clone was counted between two and nine times. The chain recombines TRBV30 with TRBJ1-2, with D possibly TRBD1 on 5 matching bases. Germline V gene sequence: CDR1 GTSNPN, CDR2 SVGIG (reference sequence). The CDR3 has 12 amino acids. V lost 0 bases to trimming and J lost 14 bases, with 16 bases between them. The CDR3 spells CAWSVPGPFLTF. In nucleotides, the CDR3 is TGTGCCTGGAGTGTACCAGGGCCCTTCTTAACCTTC.

The chain uses TRBV18 and TRBJ1-1, with 7 bases that match TRBD1. CDR3 length equals 14 residues. The V gene's germline CDR1 is KGHSH and CDR2 LQKENI. V dropped 6 bases and J dropped 7; count of bases not matched to a gene: 11. CDR3 DNA: TGTGCCAGCTCCTCGGGACAGATAGCAGTTGAAGCTTTCTTT. Amino acid sequence: CASSSGQIAVEAFF.

The chain is built from TRBV6-6 and TRBJ1-1; D is perhaps TRBD1 (5 bases). CDR1 and CDR2 (germline): MNHNY, SVGAGI (reference sequence). The CDR3 has 15 amino acids. The ends were cut back, 6 bases at V and 1 base at J, with 15 bases in the middle. CDR3 amino acids: CASSWGGGTNTEAFF. CDR3 nucleotide sequence: TGTGCCAGCAGCTGGGGAGGAGGGACGAACACTGAAGCTTTCTTT.

The chain has TRBV7-3 and TRBJ2-5, with 8 bases aligning to TRBD1. Germline CDR1 SGHTA, CDR2 FQGTGA. J was trimmed by 0 bases and V by 2 bases; bases with no gene match: 8. The CDR3 has 17 residues. The CDR3 protein is CASSLGTGGLYQETQYF. The CDR3 nucleotides read TGTGCCAGCAGCTTAGGAACAGGGGGTTTGTACCAAGAGACCCAGTACTTC.

The CDR3 nucleotides read TGTGCCTGGAGTCGGGGTGGGGTAGCGACCAAAAACATTCAGTACTTC. It encodes CAWSRGGVATKNIQYF. The chain has TRBV30 and TRBJ2-4, with a weak D call TRBD2 (5 bases). Germline assignment: CDR1 GTSNPN and CDR2 SVGIG (reference sequence). The CDR3 totals 16 residues. Trimming stripped 2 bases from V and 2 bases from J, with 16 bases between.

The chain uses TRBV11-2 and TRBJ2-3, with TRBD2 identical over 10 bases. Germline CDR1 and CDR2: SGHAT and FQNNGV. Losses at the gene ends were 5 bases for V and 13 bases for J; bases not matched to a gene: 12. The CDR3 consists of 14 residues. DNA for the CDR3: TGTGCCAGCAGCCAGTCTAGCGGGGGCCCAATGGAGTATTTT. This gives the protein CASSQSSGGPMEYF.

This clone has only a few counts. The chain has TRBV5-1 and TRBJ2-7, with 10 bases aligning to TRBD2. Trimming at V came to 2 bases and at J to 2 bases, leaving 7 bases not matched to a gene. This CDR3 contains 16 residues. Germline V gene sequence: CDR1 SGHRS, CDR2 YFSETQ. Written as DNA, the CDR3 is TGCGCCAGCAGCTTAGGGGCTAGCGGGAGTGCCTACGAGCAGTACTTC. Protein product: CASSLGASGSAYEQYF.

The chain uses TRBV11-3 and TRBJ2-3; the D is unclear. Germline loops: CDR1 SGHNT, CDR2 YENEEA. The V end was cut by 8 bases, the J end by 1 base, with 10 bases between. CDR3 length: 13 residues. The CDR3 here is CASAPGGTDTQYF. In nucleotides, the CDR3 is TGTGCCAGCGCCCCGGGTGGCACAGATACGCAGTATTTT.

CDR3 nucleotides: TGTGCCAGCAGTGCGCATTCAGGGGGCTTTAGAAATGAGCAGTTCTTC. The encoded protein is CASSAHSGGFRNEQFF. The J gene is TRBJ2-1, the V gene TRBV28; 8 nucleotides match TRBD1. Germline trimming cut 5 bases from V and 7 bases from J; bases unmatched to any gene: 13. The CDR3 runs 16 residues. Germline values: CDR1 MDHEN, CDR2 SYDVKM.

This chain links TRBV7-9 with TRBJ1-2; 11 positions agree with TRBD1. The V segment lost 5 bases and the J segment 4 bases; nucleotides outside the gene matches: 3. Germline CDR1 SEHNR, CDR2 FQNEAQ (reference sequence). This CDR3 spans 14 amino acids. As DNA, the CDR3 is TGTGCCAGCAGCCCAGGGACAGGGGGCTATGGCTACACCTTC. Translated: CASSPGTGGYGYTF.

The rearrangement links TRBV5-1 to TRBJ2-7; 10 positions match TRBD1. CDR1 and CDR2 (germline): SGHRS, YFSETQ. The CDR3 runs to 14 residues. Losses at the gene ends were 3 bases for V and 2 bases for J; bases not matched to a gene: 2. The CDR3 loop reads CASSSGQGTYEQYF. CDR3 sequence (DNA): TGCGCCAGCAGCTCGGGACAGGGGACCTACGAGCAGTACTTC. Drawing the rest from reference TRBV5-1 and TRBJ2-7, the complete variable domain is KAGVTQTPRYLIKTRGQQVTLSCSPISGHRSVSWYQQTPGQGLQFLFEYFSETQRNKGNFPGRFSGRQFSNSRSEMNVSTLELGDSALYLCASSSGQGTYEQYFGPGTRLTVT.

The J gene is TRBJ1-2, the V gene TRBV10-3; weak D call: TRBD1 (6 bases). The CDR3 is 11 amino acids. CDR1 is ENHRY, CDR2 SYGVKD, per germline. Trimming took 6 bases from V and 6 from J, leaving 8 bases between them. The CDR3 reads CAIRKGDGYTF. In DNA form, the CDR3 reads TGTGCCATCAGGAAGGGGGATGGCTACACCTTC.

CDR3 sequence: CASSLFGGTNEKLFF. In DNA form, the CDR3 reads TGTGCCAGCAGTTTATTCGGGGGAACTAATGAAAAACTGTTTTTT. This chain links TRBV27 with TRBJ1-4; the D gene is possibly TRBD1 (5 bases). CDR1 is MNHEY and CDR2 is SMNVEV in the germline V gene (reference sequence). Between the trimmed V and J ends, which lost 1 base and 1 base, there was a span of 7 bases. There are 15 residues in the CDR3.

This chain links TRBV18 with TRBJ2-5, with 8 bases aligning to TRBD1. This CDR3 is built from 17 residues. Germline lookup yields CDR1 KGHSH and CDR2 LQKENI. J was trimmed by 0 bases and V by 1 base; bases with no gene match: 7. This chain's CDR3 is CASSPQMTGAYQETQYF. The CDR3 DNA sequence: TGTGCCAGCTCACCACAAATGACAGGGGCGTACCAAGAGACCCAGTACTTC.

CDR3 in DNA: TGTGCCAGCAGCCGGAGGCCGGGACAGGGGGCCTCCGGGGAGCTGTTTTTT. It translates to CASSRRPGQGASGELFF. The chain has TRBV14 and TRBJ2-2; TRBD1 agrees at 12 bases. Germline V gene sequence: CDR1 SGHDN, CDR2 FVKESK. Trimming at V came to 4 bases and at J to 6 bases, leaving 9 bases not matched to a gene. This CDR3 is built from 17 residues.

A few counts support this clone. The chain recombines TRBV5-6 with TRBJ1-1; 9 bases fit TRBD1. The CDR3 spans 18 residues. With 5 bases clipped from V and 1 base from J, the junction kept 15 bases outside the gene matches. The germline CDR1 and CDR2 sequences are SGHDT and YYEEEE. In nucleotides, the CDR3 is TGTGCCAGCAGTTTTCGCTACAGGGGGCGGAGGGAGAACACTGAAGCTTTCTTT. The encoded protein is CASSFRYRGRRENTEAFF.

This clone has a single count. V usage is TRBV19 and J usage is TRBJ1-1; 10 bases fit TRBD1. The CDR3 is 15 residues long. V lost 7 bases and J lost 5; bases outside the gene matches: 10. Germline CDR1 reads LNHDA; CDR2 reads SQIVND (reference sequence). In nucleotides, the CDR3 is TGTGCCAGTACCGACGGGGACAGGGGATGGACTGAAGCTTTCTTT. Residues: CASTDGDRGWTEAFF.

The rearrangement joins TRBV5-4 to TRBJ2-7; the match to TRBD2 covers 8 bases. The germline V gene encodes CDR1 SGHNT and CDR2 YYREEE (reference sequence). J was trimmed by 1 base and V by 9 bases; bases with no gene match: 6. This CDR3 is built from 13 residues. CDR3 loop: CATGGKASYEQYF. In DNA, the CDR3 is TGTGCCACGGGGGGGAAGGCTTCCTACGAGCAGTACTTC.